This T cell receptor (beta chain) was identified in a study of OX40 agonist ivuxolimab in advanced cancers. The CDR3 is made up of 14 amino acids. Germline loops: CDR1 ENHRY, CDR2 SYGVKD. V lost 6 bases and J 5 bases, leaving 16 bases between the germline ends. Method: immunoSEQ multiplex PCR; TCRdb's copy keeps in-frame clones and lacks some. This sample has about 38,000 clones, with around 80% found just once. This sequence joins TRBV10-3 and TRBJ1-2; D might be TRBD1 (6 bases). The specimen was CD4+ or CD8+ T cells sorted from blood, collected in a trial of the OX40 agonist ivuxolimab. The source of this sequence is an adult with an advanced solid tumor such as melanoma, head and neck, liver or kidney cancer. CDR3 nucleotide sequence: TGTGCCATCAGGAGACAGGAGCTTACTTATGGCTACACCTTC. Protein product: CAIRRQELTYGYTF.